This is a list of T cell receptor beta chains from one sample in a study of T cells after yellow fever vaccination. TCRdb analysed the 5' RACE reads with MiXCR anew, one entry per CDR3 protein. The sample yields 250,000 to 300,000 distinct CDR3 sequences, about 5.2% seen once. The starting material was CD4+ T cells sorted from PBMCs, obtained on the day of the yellow fever booster vaccination. These receptors were collected from a man between 18 and 35 years old who received the YFV17D yellow fever vaccine. CDR3s include the opening cysteine and the closing phenylalanine or tryptophan. The D gene is left open where the match is weak. Rows give clone size only sometimes, using once, few, many, or a class for an expanded clone.

J gene: TRBJ2-1
D gene: .
clone size: many
V gene: TRBV12-3/TRBV12-4
CDR3 protein: CASSQRPLGDEQFF
CDR3 DNA: TGTGCCAGCAGTCAGCGCCCACTCGGGGATGAGCAGTTCTTC

J gene: TRBJ2-3
D gene: TRBD1
clone size: few
V gene: TRBV5-1
CDR3 protein: CATARGSFTDTQYF
CDR3 DNA: TGCGCCACGGCCAGGGGGAGTTTCACAGATACGCAGTATTTT

J gene: TRBJ2-5
D gene: .
clone size: many
V gene: TRBV7-2
CDR3 protein: CASSFRGQETQYF
CDR3 DNA: TGTGCCAGCAGTTTTCGTGGCCAAGAGACCCAGTACTTC

J gene: TRBJ2-1
D gene: .
clone size: many
V gene: TRBV4-3
CDR3 protein: CASSQEPPTSGSYNEQFF
CDR3 DNA: TGCGCCAGCAGCCAAGAACCACCCACCTCTGGCTCCTACAATGAGCAGTTCTTC

J gene: TRBJ2-1
D gene: TRBD1
clone size: .
V gene: TRBV7-9
CDR3 protein: CASSLYRDRANEQFF
CDR3 DNA: TGTGCCAGCAGCTTATACCGGGACAGGGCCAATGAGCAGTTCTTC

J gene: TRBJ2-4
D gene: .
clone size: .
V gene: TRBV10-3
CDR3 protein: CAISEAALAKNIQYF
CDR3 DNA: TGTGCCATCAGTGAAGCGGCACTAGCCAAAAACATTCAGTACTTC

J gene: TRBJ1-1
D gene: .
clone size: .
V gene: TRBV7-2
CDR3 protein: CASSLARQGESEAFF
CDR3 DNA: TGTGCCAGCAGCTTAGCGCGCCAAGGGGAGTCTGAAGCTTTCTTT

J gene: TRBJ2-7
D gene: .
clone size: .
V gene: TRBV7-2
CDR3 protein: CASSYREDYEQYF
CDR3 DNA: TGTGCCAGCAGCTACAGGGAGGACTACGAGCAGTACTTC

J gene: TRBJ2-3
D gene: TRBD2
clone size: many
V gene: TRBV7-2
CDR3 protein: CASSAWLAGGPDTQYF
CDR3 DNA: TGTGCCAGCAGCGCCTGGCTAGCGGGGGGCCCAGATACGCAGTATTTT

J gene: TRBJ2-6
D gene: .
clone size: few
V gene: TRBV6-2/TRBV6-3
CDR3 protein: CASSRDFGSGANVLTF
CDR3 DNA: TGTGCCAGCAGTAGGGACTTTGGCTCTGGGGCCAACGTCCTGACTTTC

J gene: TRBJ1-1
D gene: .
clone size: .
V gene: TRBV6-5
CDR3 protein: CASSYTGQGDGEAFF
CDR3 DNA: TGTGCCAGCAGTTACACGGGCCAGGGCGACGGTGAAGCTTTCTTT

J gene: TRBJ2-1
D gene: .
clone size: many
V gene: TRBV4-3
CDR3 protein: CASSRSYGGGEQFF
CDR3 DNA: TGCGCCAGCAGCCGGAGTTACGGGGGTGGTGAGCAGTTCTTC

J gene: TRBJ2-7
D gene: .
clone size: .
V gene: TRBV20-1
CDR3 protein: CSATRTPYEQYF
CDR3 DNA: TGCAGTGCTACCCGGACACCTTACGAGCAGTACTTC

J gene: TRBJ2-5
D gene: .
clone size: .
V gene: TRBV7-2
CDR3 protein: CASSPQRGVQETQYF
CDR3 DNA: TGTGCCAGCAGCCCACAGAGGGGGGTTCAAGAGACCCAGTACTTC

J gene: TRBJ2-1
D gene: TRBD2
clone size: few
V gene: TRBV20-1
CDR3 protein: CSARPGTSGGARFF
CDR3 DNA: TGCAGTGCTAGACCCGGGACTAGCGGGGGGGCTAGGTTCTTC

J gene: TRBJ2-3
D gene: .
clone size: .
V gene: TRBV10-2
CDR3 protein: CASTPPGSDTQYF
CDR3 DNA: TGCGCCAGCACCCCACCGGGTTCAGATACGCAGTATTTT

J gene: TRBJ2-2
D gene: TRBD2
clone size: few
V gene: TRBV5-1
CDR3 protein: CASSEGLAGNTGELFF
CDR3 DNA: TGCGCCAGCAGCGAGGGACTAGCGGGGAACACCGGGGAGCTGTTTTTT

J gene: TRBJ2-1
D gene: .
clone size: few
V gene: TRBV20-1
CDR3 protein: CSARYQGPNEQFF
CDR3 DNA: TGCAGTGCTAGATACCAGGGGCCCAATGAGCAGTTCTTC

J gene: TRBJ2-5
D gene: .
clone size: .
V gene: TRBV6-2/TRBV6-3
CDR3 protein: CASSSSRSQETQYF
CDR3 DNA: TGTGCCAGCAGTTCCTCCAGATCGCAAGAGACCCAGTACTTC

J gene: TRBJ1-3
D gene: TRBD1
clone size: few
V gene: TRBV11-2
CDR3 protein: CASSLTGGSGNTIYF
CDR3 DNA: TGTGCCAGCAGCTTGACAGGGGGCTCTGGAAACACCATATATTTT

J gene: TRBJ2-1
D gene: .
clone size: few
V gene: TRBV5-1
CDR3 protein: CASSGGDYSYNEQFF
CDR3 DNA: TGCGCCAGCAGCGGAGGAGATTACTCCTACAATGAGCAGTTCTTC

J gene: TRBJ1-5
D gene: .
clone size: .
V gene: TRBV7-2
CDR3 protein: CASSFQQGIGNQPQHF
CDR3 DNA: TGTGCCAGCAGTTTCCAGCAGGGGATTGGCAATCAGCCCCAGCATTTT

J gene: TRBJ2-7
D gene: .
clone size: many
V gene: TRBV12-3/TRBV12-4
CDR3 protein: CASSLARWGIRDSSYEQYF
CDR3 DNA: TGTGCCAGCAGTTTAGCCCGTTGGGGCATACGAGACAGTTCCTACGAGCAGTACTTC

J gene: TRBJ2-1
D gene: .
clone size: many
V gene: TRBV12-3/TRBV12-4
CDR3 protein: CASSRRTGYNEQFF
CDR3 DNA: TGTGCCAGCAGTCGTCGGACTGGTTACAATGAGCAGTTCTTC

J gene: TRBJ2-7
D gene: TRBD1
clone size: few
V gene: TRBV4-1
CDR3 protein: CASSHGTGSYEQYF
CDR3 DNA: TGCGCCAGCAGCCACGGGACAGGGTCGTACGAGCAGTACTTC

J gene: TRBJ1-6
D gene: TRBD1
clone size: .
V gene: TRBV30
CDR3 protein: CAWSSGTGGFYNSPLHF
CDR3 DNA: TGTGCCTGGAGTTCCGGGACAGGGGGCTTCTATAATTCACCCCTCCACTTT

J gene: TRBJ1-1
D gene: .
clone size: few
V gene: TRBV5-1
CDR3 protein: CASSSRTARVSTEAFF
CDR3 DNA: TGCGCCAGCAGTTCCCGGACAGCCAGGGTATCAACTGAAGCTTTCTTT

J gene: TRBJ1-6
D gene: .
clone size: many
V gene: TRBV4-2
CDR3 protein: CASARSAETGDNSPLHF
CDR3 DNA: TGTGCCAGCGCGCGAAGCGCTGAGACGGGGGATAATTCACCCCTCCACTTT

J gene: TRBJ1-1
D gene: .
clone size: few
V gene: TRBV20-1
CDR3 protein: CSASGQPEAFF
CDR3 DNA: TGCAGTGCTAGCGGACAGCCTGAAGCTTTCTTT

J gene: TRBJ2-7
D gene: TRBD1
clone size: .
V gene: TRBV19
CDR3 protein: CASSSDRGKIEQYF
CDR3 DNA: TGTGCCAGTAGTAGTGACAGGGGAAAAATCGAGCAGTACTTC

J gene: TRBJ1-2
D gene: TRBD1
clone size: few
V gene: TRBV7-9
CDR3 protein: CASSPDRASNYGYTF
CDR3 DNA: TGTGCCAGCAGCCCTGACAGGGCTTCTAACTATGGCTACACCTTC

J gene: TRBJ1-4
D gene: TRBD1
clone size: .
V gene: TRBV7-2
CDR3 protein: CASSFSSRGVAYRPLFF
CDR3 DNA: TGTGCCAGCAGCTTCTCCTCCAGGGGGGTCGCGTATCGGCCACTGTTTTTT

J gene: TRBJ1-2
D gene: .
clone size: many
V gene: TRBV11-2
CDR3 protein: CASSLDLGANYGYTF
CDR3 DNA: TGTGCCAGCAGCTTAGATCTAGGAGCTAACTATGGCTACACCTTC

J gene: TRBJ2-2
D gene: .
clone size: many
V gene: TRBV5-1
CDR3 protein: CASSLAPQSDTGELFF
CDR3 DNA: TGCGCCAGCAGCTTGGCTCCCCAAAGCGACACCGGGGAGCTGTTTTTT

J gene: TRBJ1-1
D gene: .
clone size: many
V gene: TRBV9
CDR3 protein: CASSVASGQPTEAFF
CDR3 DNA: TGTGCCAGCAGCGTAGCGTCGGGGCAACCCACTGAAGCTTTCTTT

J gene: TRBJ1-6
D gene: .
clone size: .
V gene: TRBV6-5
CDR3 protein: CASSLGGWEGNSPLHF
CDR3 DNA: TGTGCCAGCAGTCTAGGGGGGTGGGAGGGGAATTCACCCCTCCACTTT

J gene: TRBJ1-2
D gene: .
clone size: .
V gene: TRBV4-3
CDR3 protein: CASSRQSHQGSYGYTF
CDR3 DNA: TGCGCCAGCAGCCGACAGTCACACCAAGGGAGCTATGGCTACACCTTC

J gene: TRBJ2-5
D gene: TRBD2
clone size: many
V gene: TRBV5-5
CDR3 protein: CASSLSRTSGNQETQYF
CDR3 DNA: TGTGCCAGCAGCTTGTCGCGCACTAGCGGGAACCAAGAGACCCAGTACTTC

J gene: TRBJ2-2
D gene: TRBD1
clone size: .
V gene: TRBV5-6
CDR3 protein: CASSLAGTGEHGELFF
CDR3 DNA: TGTGCCAGCAGCTTGGCCGGGACAGGGGAGCACGGGGAGCTGTTTTTT

J gene: TRBJ1-1
D gene: .
clone size: .
V gene: TRBV6-4
CDR3 protein: CARRNVLSNTEAFF
CDR3 DNA: TGTGCCAGAAGAAATGTCCTGTCAAACACTGAAGCTTTCTTT

J gene: TRBJ2-1
D gene: .
clone size: .
V gene: TRBV2
CDR3 protein: CASSYQANEQFF
CDR3 DNA: TGTGCCAGCAGTTACCAAGCTAATGAGCAGTTCTTC

J gene: TRBJ2-3
D gene: TRBD2
clone size: few
V gene: TRBV7-2
CDR3 protein: CASSLRGTSGDTQYF
CDR3 DNA: TGTGCCAGCAGCTTACGAGGGACTAGCGGAGATACGCAGTATTTT

J gene: TRBJ2-7
D gene: .
clone size: .
V gene: TRBV7-9
CDR3 protein: CASSLPGSSSYEQYF
CDR3 DNA: TGTGCCAGCAGCTTACCCGGGTCCAGCTCCTACGAGCAGTACTTC

J gene: TRBJ2-3
D gene: TRBD2
clone size: many
V gene: TRBV7-7
CDR3 protein: CASSSDPGLAPQYF
CDR3 DNA: TGTGCTAGCAGCTCAGATCCGGGACTAGCGCCGCAGTATTTT

J gene: TRBJ1-1
D gene: .
clone size: few
V gene: TRBV18
CDR3 protein: CASSPNRDGGAFF
CDR3 DNA: TGTGCCAGCTCACCAAACAGGGATGGAGGAGCTTTCTTT

J gene: TRBJ2-4
D gene: TRBD1
clone size: many
V gene: TRBV6-5
CDR3 protein: CASSPRTGEDIQYF
CDR3 DNA: TGTGCCAGCAGCCCCAGGACAGGGGAAGACATTCAGTACTTC

J gene: TRBJ1-4
D gene: .
clone size: few
V gene: TRBV7-2
CDR3 protein: CASSLTTNEKLFF
CDR3 DNA: TGTGCCAGCAGCTTGACTACTAATGAAAAACTGTTTTTT

J gene: TRBJ2-6
D gene: .
clone size: few
V gene: TRBV5-1
CDR3 protein: CASSLAVVSGANVLTF
CDR3 DNA: TGCGCCAGCAGCTTGGCCGTAGTCTCTGGGGCCAACGTCCTGACTTTC

J gene: TRBJ2-5
D gene: .
clone size: few
V gene: TRBV19
CDR3 protein: CATPQQVQETQYF
CDR3 DNA: TGTGCCACCCCGCAGCAGGTACAAGAGACCCAGTACTTC

J gene: TRBJ2-7
D gene: .
clone size: .
V gene: TRBV10-3
CDR3 protein: CAISEEGMGPNLEEQYF
CDR3 DNA: TGTGCCATCAGTGAGGAGGGGATGGGGCCCAACCTGGAGGAGCAGTACTTC

J gene: TRBJ1-1
D gene: TRBD1
clone size: many
V gene: TRBV24-1
CDR3 protein: CATSDSGTGNTEAFF
CDR3 DNA: TGTGCCACCAGTGATTCCGGGACAGGGAACACTGAAGCTTTCTTT

J gene: TRBJ2-7
D gene: TRBD1
clone size: many
V gene: TRBV29-1
CDR3 protein: CSVNRDRGLEQYF
CDR3 DNA: TGCAGCGTGAACCGGGACAGGGGGCTTGAGCAGTACTTC

J gene: TRBJ1-2
D gene: .
clone size: .
V gene: TRBV24-1
CDR3 protein: CATSDGVTAGNGYTF
CDR3 DNA: TGTGCCACCAGTGATGGAGTTACGGCAGGGAATGGCTACACCTTC

J gene: TRBJ1-2
D gene: TRBD1
clone size: .
V gene: TRBV10-3
CDR3 protein: CAISDTGQGYGYTF
CDR3 DNA: TGTGCCATCAGTGACACGGGACAGGGGTATGGCTACACCTTC

J gene: TRBJ2-1
D gene: TRBD1
clone size: few
V gene: TRBV5-1
CDR3 protein: CASSLRSPGQGGDEQFF
CDR3 DNA: TGCGCCAGCAGCCTTCGCTCCCCTGGACAGGGAGGAGATGAGCAGTTCTTC

J gene: TRBJ2-4
D gene: TRBD1
clone size: .
V gene: TRBV9
CDR3 protein: CASSDRDRFDIQYF
CDR3 DNA: TGTGCCAGCAGCGACCGGGACAGGTTCGACATTCAGTACTTC

J gene: TRBJ2-1
D gene: .
clone size: .
V gene: TRBV7-2
CDR3 protein: CASMAGAWGEQFF
CDR3 DNA: TGTGCCAGCATGGCAGGGGCCTGGGGTGAGCAGTTCTTC